The clone carrying this T cell receptor beta chain was observed once. Its antigen is unidentified. Amplification of TCR beta CDR3 regions used RNA as the template. The HTBI primer set drove a first-round RT-PCR of the TCR CDR3. TCRdb re-called the multiplex PCR reads through MiXCR, storing one row per CDR3 protein. Of about 360,000 distinct CDR3 sequences listed, approximately 20% are singletons. These data belong to a study of T cells in Graves' hyperthyroidism and ophthalmopathy. Across the study: Sampling of peripheral blood happened at initial diagnosis, prior to any treatment. Findings and caveats of the study: Blood also held most thyroid clonotypes expanded beyond 0.001.

Those with hyperthyroidism were 18 to 65 years old, newly diagnosed, and ill for under 2 months. The study excluded patients with uncontrolled infection, other autoimmune disease, pregnancy or lactation. The receptor was isolated from a woman between 18 and 29 years old with Graves' hyperthyroidism. Sequencing was carried out using blood.

Here the CDR3 DNA reads TGTGCCAGCAAAAAGCGGATGGGCACCGGGGAGCTGTTTTTT. It codes for CASKKRMGTGELFF. The chain couples TRBV6-1 to TRBJ2-2; D perhaps matches TRBD2 (5 bases). Trimming removed 7 bases at V and 4 bases at J, with 13 bases between. In germline, CDR1 is MNHNS, CDR2 SASEGT. This CDR3 is built from 14 residues.